Below are 26 T cell receptor beta chains sequenced from a single sample in a study of T-cell reconstitution after alpha-beta-depleted transplantation in children. As it was prepared, the TCRbeta library received unique molecular identifiers. One entry per CDR3 protein results from TCRdb running MiXCR on the PCR reads. The data contain around 700,000 distinct CDR3 sequences, under 15% of them singletons. Sequenced here: PBMCs, sampled before TCRalphabeta/CD19-depleted stem cell transplant. The receptor source for this set is a girl aged 2 to 10 with congenital amegakaryocytic thrombocytopenia, due to receive a stem cell transplant.

Concerning this clonotype: A much larger clone differs from this one at a single base, so this may be a read error. The CDR3 reads CSAPPTSGRGKDTQYF. In DNA, the CDR3 is TGCAGTGCCCCCCCGACTAGCGGGAGGGGAAAAGATACGCAGTATTTT. The chain joins TRBV20-1 to TRBJ2-3; TRBD2 matches 14 bases. The CDR3 has 16 residues. The trim removed 6 bases at V and 5 bases at J, leaving 10 bases unmatched. Germline assignment: CDR1 DFQATT and CDR2 SNEGSKA (reference sequence).

The chain recombines TRBV20-1 with TRBJ2-4; TRBD2 matches at 9 bases. Germline CDR1 reads DFQATT; CDR2 reads SNEGSKA (reference sequence). This CDR3 is 17 amino acids long. Trimming at V came to 1 base and at J to 0 bases, leaving 7 bases not matched to a gene. For the CDR3, the DNA is TGCAGTGCTAGAGGGGAGACTAGCGGTCTAGCCAAAAACATTCAGTACTTC. Residues: CSARGETSGLAKNIQYF.

In its sample, this clonotype was seen many times. The CDR3 coding sequence is TGTGCCAGCAGCTTAGTTCCGGGGAGGACCTACGAGCAGTACTTC. It translates to CASSLVPGRTYEQYF. The chain couples TRBV7-9 to TRBJ2-7; the D gene is possibly TRBD2 (6 bases). In germline, CDR1 is SEHNR, CDR2 FQNEAQ (reference sequence). This CDR3 is 15 amino acids long. The V end was cut by 1 base, the J end by 2 bases, with 12 bases between. Full variable domain (remainder filled in from reference TRBV7-9 and TRBJ2-7): DTGVSQNPRHKITKRGQNVTFRCDPISEHNRLYWYRQTLGQGPEFLTYFQNEAQLEKSRLLSDRFSAERPKGSFSTLEIQRTEQGDSAMYLCASSLVPGRTYEQYFGPGTRLTVT.

In its sample, this clonotype was seen a few times. The chain carries TRBV2 and TRBJ1-3; D gene ambiguous. Germline V gene data show CDR1 as SNHLY and CDR2 as FYNNEI. This CDR3 is built from 15 residues. V gave up 6 bases and J gave up 1 base, with 13 bases separating them. In nucleotides, the CDR3 is TGTGCCAGCAGCCCCAACGGATTATCTGGAAACACCATATATTTT. Protein sequence: CASSPNGLSGNTIYF.

In this sample, this clonotype turned up a few times. The chain couples TRBV5-1 to TRBJ2-7; 7 positions agree with TRBD2. The CDR3 sequence is 15 residues long. V trimming: 1 base; J trimming: 6 bases; junction bases outside the gene matches: 10. From germline, CDR1 is SGHRS and CDR2 YFSETQ. The CDR3 region has the DNA TGCGCCAGCAGCTTGTTTGGCGGGAGTAGTGCCGAGCAGTACTTC. It encodes CASSLFGGSSAEQYF.

The chain recombines TRBV12-3 or TRBV12-4 with TRBJ2-7, with TRBD1 as a possible D gene (7 bases). The V and J ends lost 4 bases and 3 bases respectively, with 22 bases between them. The CDR3 sequence is 17 residues long. The CDR3 spells CASSSMVEAGQSYEQYF. The CDR3 DNA follows: TGTGCCAGCAGTTCAATGGTGGAGGCGGGACAGAGCTACGAGCAGTACTTC.

This chain connects TRBV5-1 to TRBJ2-3; perhaps TRBD1 as D (6 bases). Germline V gene sequence: CDR1 SGHRS, CDR2 YFSETQ. The V gene lost 0 bases and the J gene lost 0 bases, with 8 bases spanning the gap. The CDR3 spans 15 residues. The CDR3 nucleotides are TGCGCCAGCAGCTTGGGGACAGAAAGCACAGATACGCAGTATTTT. This sequence encodes CASSLGTESTDTQYF.

As DNA, the CDR3 is TGCAGTGCTAGAGAACAGGGTCCTGAGCAGTTCTTC. Translated, it gives CSAREQGPEQFF. The V call is TRBV20-1, the J call TRBJ2-1, with a tentative D call TRBD1 (6 bases). Trimming removed 0 bases from V and 9 bases from J, with 9 bases in between. The CDR3 extends over 12 amino acids. Germline lookup yields CDR1 DFQATT and CDR2 SNEGSKA (reference sequence).

Comment on this clonotype: With a much larger clone just one base away, this may be a read error. The J gene is TRBJ2-5, the V gene TRBV5-1; D could derive from TRBD1 or TRBD2 (5 bases each). There are 14 residues in the CDR3. Germline CDR1 is SGHRS and CDR2 is YFSETQ. CDR3 DNA: TGCGCCAGCAGCTTCGGTGAAGTGGGGGAGACCCAGCACTTC. Its translation: CASSFGEVGETQHF.

This clonotype was counted at least ten times. The chain uses TRBV7-2 and TRBJ2-7; TRBD2 matches 7 bases. The germline V gene encodes CDR1 SGHTA and CDR2 FQGNSA. J was trimmed by 6 bases and V by 6 bases; bases with no gene match: 14. The CDR3 covers 15 residues. DNA of the CDR3: TGTGCCAGCAGTTCCACAGCGGGACTCGTGGCCGAGCAGTACTTC. Its translation is CASSSTAGLVAEQYF.

This clonotype was recorded many times. The genes are TRBV12-3 or TRBV12-4 and TRBJ2-1; possibly TRBD1 for D (6 bases). The CDR3 sequence is 17 residues long. Trimming stripped 4 bases from V and 1 base from J, with 17 bases between. CDR3 coding DNA: TGTGCCAGCAGTTGGTGGAACAGGGAAGGGTCCTACAATGAGCAGTTCTTC. This sequence encodes CASSWWNREGSYNEQFF.

This clonotype was observed a handful of times. The CDR3, as DNA: TGTGCCAGCAGCTTAAAGGGCCAGAACACTGAAGCTTTCTTT. Residues: CASSLKGQNTEAFF. This chain uses TRBV7-9 with TRBJ1-1; D is uncertain. V was clipped by 2 bases and J by 1 base, with 8 bases between them. The CDR3 has 14 amino acids. The germline gives CDR1 SEHNR, CDR2 FQNEAQ (reference sequence). Full variable domain (missing parts from reference TRBV7-9 and TRBJ1-1): DTGVSQNPRHKITKRGQNVTFRCDPISEHNRLYWYRQTLGQGPEFLTYFQNEAQLEKSRLLSDRFSAERPKGSFSTLEIQRTEQGDSAMYLCASSLKGQNTEAFFGQGTRLTVV.

This CDR3 reads CSALDAGGGGSYNEQFF. DNA for the CDR3: TGCAGTGCATTAGATGCGGGAGGGGGAGGGTCCTACAATGAGCAGTTCTTC. The chain couples TRBV20-1 to TRBJ2-1; 9 bases fit TRBD2. Germline CDR1 DFQATT, CDR2 SNEGSKA (reference sequence). There are 17 residues in the CDR3. V dropped 6 bases and J dropped 1; count of bases not matched to a gene: 13.

The sample holds many counts of this clonotype. This chain links TRBV12-3 or TRBV12-4 with TRBJ2-5; possible D gene TRBD2, 5 bases. The CDR3 sequence is 12 residues long. V was cut by 3 bases and J by 7 bases, with 9 bases left in between. Here the CDR3 reads CASSFLEGTQYF. In nucleotides, the CDR3 is TGTGCCAGCAGTTTTCTAGAGGGGACCCAGTACTTC.

The chain recombines TRBV12-3 or TRBV12-4 with TRBJ2-1; D may correspond to TRBD1 or TRBD2 (5 bases each). The CDR3 totals 17 residues. V lost 0 bases to trimming and J lost 9 bases, with 21 bases between them. The CDR3 reads CASSLALGGPQVTEQFF. The CDR3 DNA reads as TGTGCCAGCAGTTTAGCGCTTGGGGGACCACAGGTCACTGAGCAGTTCTTC.

This clonotype was counted at least ten times. CDR3 in DNA: TGCAGTGCTAGAGATTGGTTCAGCGGGGCCTACGAGCAGTACTTC. As protein: CSARDWFSGAYEQYF. The chain uses TRBV20-1 and TRBJ2-7; 7 bases match TRBD2. The CDR3 is made up of 15 amino acids. Germline trimming cut 0 bases from V and 2 bases from J; bases unmatched to any gene: 7. Germline lookup yields CDR1 DFQATT and CDR2 SNEGSKA (reference sequence).

This clonotype was seen repeatedly, ten times or more. The V and J genes are TRBV11-2 and TRBJ1-3, with 7 positions matching TRBD1. The junction had 22 bases not matched to a gene; V was cut back by 0 bases and J by 8 bases. The CDR3 spans 20 residues. In germline, CDR1 is SGHAT, CDR2 FQNNGV. The CDR3 DNA is TGTGCCAGCAGCTTAGATGAAGGGACAGCCTTAACCAACCCCTCCGACACCATATATTTT. Protein: CASSLDEGTALTNPSDTIYF. The entire variable domain, with the rest obtained from reference TRBV11-2 and TRBJ1-3, is as follows: EAGVAQSPRYKIIEKRQSVAFWCNPISGHATLYWYQQILGQGPKLLIQFQNNGVVDDSQLPKDRFSAERLKGVDSTLKIQPAKLEDSAVYLCASSLDEGTALTNPSDTIYFGEGSWLTVV.

The rearrangement links TRBV28 to TRBJ1-4, with a tentative D call TRBD1 (5 bases). Between the trimmed V and J ends, which lost 6 bases and 0 bases, there was a span of 11 bases. Per germline, CDR1 MDHEN and CDR2 SYDVKM. The CDR3 length is 15 residues. The CDR3 DNA reads as TGTGCCAGCAGGTCCCCGACAGCAACTAATGAAAAACTGTTTTTT. Translated, it gives CASRSPTATNEKLFF.

This clonotype showed up just a few times. This chain connects TRBV9 to TRBJ2-2; D is ambiguous. CDR1 and CDR2 (germline): SGDLS, YYNGEE. Trimming took off 4 bases at V and 6 bases at J, with 10 bases between the two ends. The CDR3 sequence is 13 residues long. The CDR3 coding sequence is TGTGCCAGCAGCCCAGGTCCCTCCGGGGAGCTGTTTTTT. This encodes CASSPGPSGELFF.

Only a few counts were recorded for this clonotype. The CDR3 sequence is CSAREPGAAEQYF. Written as DNA, the CDR3 is TGCAGTGCTAGAGAACCGGGGGCGGCCGAGCAGTACTTC. J is TRBJ2-7 and V is TRBV20-1; D could derive from TRBD1 or TRBD2 (6 bases each). In germline, CDR1 is DFQATT, CDR2 SNEGSKA (reference sequence). The CDR3 sequence is 13 residues long. Trimming pared 0 bases from V and 6 bases from J, leaving 12 bases between.

CDR3 bases: TGTGCCAGCAGTTTAGGACAGGATGATTATAGCAATCAGCCCCAGCATTTT. Protein: CASSLGQDDYSNQPQHF. This chain uses TRBV12-3 or TRBV12-4 with TRBJ1-5; the D gene is possibly TRBD1 (6 bases). V lost 1 base, J lost 0 bases, and 13 bases lay in between. The CDR3 has 17 residues.

The chain couples TRBV7-2 to TRBJ2-7; TRBD1 is a possible D gene (6 bases). The germline V gene encodes CDR1 SGHTA and CDR2 FQGNSA. This CDR3 has 15 amino acids. Trimming removed 6 bases at V and 1 base at J, with 16 bases between. The CDR3 region has the DNA TGTGCCAGCAGTCTGACCGGGACACGGTCCTACGAGCAGTACTTC. This sequence encodes CASSLTGTRSYEQYF.

Regarding this clonotype: This may be a read error: a much more frequent sequence differs by one nucleotide. This sequence joins TRBV12-3 or TRBV12-4 and TRBJ2-1, with 7 bases lining up with TRBD2. There are 15 residues in the CDR3. V shed 5 bases and J 6 bases; nucleotides not matched to a gene: 10. Here the CDR3 reads CASSPQGLVVNEQFF. DNA of the CDR3: TGTGCCAGCAGTCCCCAAGGACTAGTGGTCAATGAGCAGTTCTTC.

With regard to this clonotype: This may come from a read error, since a much larger clone is one base off. The rearrangement uses TRBV6-5 and TRBJ2-3, with D perhaps matching TRBD1 (5 bases). Per germline, CDR1 MNHEY and CDR2 SVGAGI. This CDR3 is built from 14 residues. For the CDR3, the DNA is TGTGCCAGCAGTTACTCCCAGGGCACAGATGCGCAGTATTTT. Translation: CASSYSQGTDAQYF.

The V and J genes are TRBV30 and TRBJ1-3; 9 nucleotides agree with TRBD1. V was pared by 3 bases and J by 1 base, with 4 bases of the junction left unmatched. This CDR3 has 15 amino acids. The germline gives CDR1 GTSNPN, CDR2 SVGIG (reference sequence). CDR3 nucleotide sequence: TGTGCCTGGAGGAAGACAGGGGGATCTGGAAACACCATATATTTT. It translates to CAWRKTGGSGNTIYF. Supplemented by reference TRBV30 and TRBJ1-3, the full variable domain reads SQTIHQWPATLVQPVGSPLSLECTVEGTSNPNLYWYRQAAGRGLQLLFYSVGIGQISSEVPQNLSASRPQDRQFILSSKKLLLSDSGFYLCAWRKTGGSGNTIYFGEGSWLTVV.

This rearrangement joins TRBV5-1 to TRBJ1-4; a weak D match, TRBD1 (5 bases). The CDR3 runs to 15 residues. CDR1 and CDR2 from the germline V gene are SGHRS and YFSETQ. With 0 bases removed from V and 8 bases from J, the gap between germline ends came to 14 bases. This chain's CDR3 is CASSLVGRVEEKLFF. DNA of the CDR3: TGCGCCAGCAGCTTGGTAGGCAGGGTGGAAGAAAAACTGTTTTTT.